This T cell receptor beta chain was profiled in a study of T cell responses to AZD1222 COVID-19 vaccine. Overall study results and limits: Donors were largely white British and mainly female; clonal diversity was possibly underestimated. Spike-wide vaccine-associated CD4 TCRs dominated at 160-218 and 743-854.

It was second doses at about 4 or about 12 weeks that were pooled. Concerning this clone: Its antigen is as yet unknown.

V shed 5 bases and J 5 bases; nucleotides not matched to a gene: 0. Germline loops: CDR1 LNHDA, CDR2 SQIVND (reference sequence). This CDR3 contains 12 residues. This table comes from immunoSEQ multiplex PCR, and its TCRdb copy is limited to in-frame clones, with some not included. This table has 100,000 to 150,000 clones, around 83% appearing once. The chain links TRBV19 to TRBJ1-1; 9 positions agree with TRBD1. The TCR was taken from an adult who received the AZD1222 COVID-19 vaccine. The sequences come from peripheral blood, collected 28 days after the second AZD1222 dose. CDR3 region: CASSDRGTEAFF. CDR3 DNA sequence: TGTGCCAGTAGTGACAGGGGGACTGAAGCTTTCTTT.